The source of this TCR beta chain is a study of PD-1 blockade in classical Hodgkin lymphoma. General observations from the study: The repertoire differences lack a defined cause, possibly disease activity or prior therapy. Reported baseline diversity: healthy donors highest, relapsed/refractory patients lowest.

The method was immunoSEQ multiplex PCR; TCRdb's version includes in-frame clones alone and lacks a portion of them. Found here are some 46,000 clones, over 70% of them singletons; the top ten hold approximately 20%. All patients experienced relapse after autologous stem cell transplantation, and brentuximab vedotin exposure was variable. The CDR3 is 14 residues long. Per germline, CDR1 MRHNA and CDR2 SNTAGT. The ends lost 5 bases at V and 7 bases at J; junction bases unmatched: 2. This clone was seen once. Its matching antigen is unknown. The sample in question was peripheral blood mononuclear cells (PBMCs), obtained before the second cycle of nivolumab. This TCR was recovered from a human donor with classical Hodgkin lymphoma. The chain links TRBV6-4 to TRBJ2-4, with TRBD2 identical over 13 bases. CDR3 amino acids: CASSQLAGGNIQYF. CDR3 nucleotides: TGTGCCAGCAGTCAACTAGCGGGAGGGAACATTCAGTACTTC.